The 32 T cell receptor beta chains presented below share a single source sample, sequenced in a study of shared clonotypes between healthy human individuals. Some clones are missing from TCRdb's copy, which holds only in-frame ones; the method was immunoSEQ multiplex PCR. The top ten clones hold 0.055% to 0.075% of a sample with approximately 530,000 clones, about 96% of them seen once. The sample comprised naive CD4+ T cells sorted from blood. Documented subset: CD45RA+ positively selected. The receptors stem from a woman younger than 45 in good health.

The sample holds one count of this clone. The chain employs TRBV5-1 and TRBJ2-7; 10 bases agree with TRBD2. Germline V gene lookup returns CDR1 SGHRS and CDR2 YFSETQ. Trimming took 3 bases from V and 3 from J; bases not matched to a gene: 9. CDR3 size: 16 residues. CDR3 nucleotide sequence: TGCGCCAGCAGCTCAGGCCGGCTAGCGGGAGACTACGAGCAGTACTTC. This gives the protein CASSSGRLAGDYEQYF.

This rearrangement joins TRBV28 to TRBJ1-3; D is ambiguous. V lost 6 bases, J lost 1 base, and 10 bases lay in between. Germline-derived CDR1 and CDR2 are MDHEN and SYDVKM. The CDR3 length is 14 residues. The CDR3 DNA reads TGTGCCAGCAGCAGCAGTGGGTCTGGAAACACCATATATTTT. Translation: CASSSSGSGNTIYF.

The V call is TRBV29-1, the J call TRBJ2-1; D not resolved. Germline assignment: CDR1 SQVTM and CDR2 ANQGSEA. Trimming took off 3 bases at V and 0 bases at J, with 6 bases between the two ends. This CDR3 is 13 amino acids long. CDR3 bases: TGCAGCGTTGACGCAGGCTCCTACAATGAGCAGTTCTTC. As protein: CSVDAGSYNEQFF.

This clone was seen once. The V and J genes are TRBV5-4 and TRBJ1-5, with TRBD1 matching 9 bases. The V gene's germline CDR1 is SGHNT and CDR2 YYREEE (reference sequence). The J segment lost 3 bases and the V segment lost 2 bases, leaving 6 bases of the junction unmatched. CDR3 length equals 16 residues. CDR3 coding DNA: TGTGCCAGCAGCTTCTGGGGACAGGGAGTCAATCAGCCCCAGCATTTT. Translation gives CASSFWGQGVNQPQHF.

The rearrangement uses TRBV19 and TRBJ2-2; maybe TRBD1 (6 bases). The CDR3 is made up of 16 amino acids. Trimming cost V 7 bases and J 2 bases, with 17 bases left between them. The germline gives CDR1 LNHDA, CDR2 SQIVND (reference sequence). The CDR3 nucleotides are TGTGCCAGTATCGGGTTAGGACAGCCCAACACCGGGGAGCTGTTTTTT. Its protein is CASIGLGQPNTGELFF.

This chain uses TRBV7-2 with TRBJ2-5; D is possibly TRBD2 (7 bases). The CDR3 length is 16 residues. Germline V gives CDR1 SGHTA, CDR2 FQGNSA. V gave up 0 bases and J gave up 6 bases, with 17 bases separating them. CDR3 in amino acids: CASSLASWGGGKTQYF. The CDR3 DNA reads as TGTGCCAGCAGCTTAGCGAGTTGGGGGGGCGGGAAGACCCAGTACTTC.

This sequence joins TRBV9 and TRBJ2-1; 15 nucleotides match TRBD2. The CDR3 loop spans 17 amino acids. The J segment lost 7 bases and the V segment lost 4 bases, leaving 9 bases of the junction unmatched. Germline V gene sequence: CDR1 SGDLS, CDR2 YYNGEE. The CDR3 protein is CASSLRTGTSGRNEQFF. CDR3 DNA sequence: TGTGCCAGCAGCCTTAGAACCGGGACTAGCGGGAGGAATGAGCAGTTCTTC.

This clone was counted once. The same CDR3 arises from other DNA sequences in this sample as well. CDR3 coding DNA: TGTGCCAGCAGTTTGGGTCAGATGAACACTGAAGCTTTCTTT. Protein sequence: CASSLGQMNTEAFF. J is TRBJ1-1 and V is TRBV28; no clear D. V was clipped by 3 bases and J by 0 bases, with 8 bases between them. The CDR3 is 14 amino acids. Germline V gives CDR1 MDHEN, CDR2 SYDVKM.

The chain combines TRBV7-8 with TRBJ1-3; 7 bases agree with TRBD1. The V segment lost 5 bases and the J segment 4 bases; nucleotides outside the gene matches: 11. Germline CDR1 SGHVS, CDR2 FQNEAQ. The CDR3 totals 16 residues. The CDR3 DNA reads TGTGCCAGCAGCGCTTCACAGGGGTTCTTAGGAAACACCATATATTTT. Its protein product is CASSASQGFLGNTIYF.

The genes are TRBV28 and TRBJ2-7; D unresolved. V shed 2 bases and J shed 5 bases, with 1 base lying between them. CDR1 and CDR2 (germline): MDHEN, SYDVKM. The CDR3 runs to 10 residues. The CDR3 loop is CASSLHEQYF. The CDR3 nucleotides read TGTGCCAGCAGTTTACACGAGCAGTACTTC.

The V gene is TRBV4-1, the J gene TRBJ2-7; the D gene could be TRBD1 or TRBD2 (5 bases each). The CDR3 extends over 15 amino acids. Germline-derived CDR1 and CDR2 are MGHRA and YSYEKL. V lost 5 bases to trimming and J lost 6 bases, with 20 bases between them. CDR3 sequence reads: CASSSEGFTGGEQYF. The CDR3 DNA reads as TGCGCCAGCAGCTCCGAGGGGTTTACGGGCGGCGAGCAGTACTTC.

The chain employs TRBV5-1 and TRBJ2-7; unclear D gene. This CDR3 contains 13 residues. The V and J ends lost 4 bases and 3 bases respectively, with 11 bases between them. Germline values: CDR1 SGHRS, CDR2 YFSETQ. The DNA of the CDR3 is TGCGCCAGCAGCGTGGAATTGAACTACGAGCAGTACTTC. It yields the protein CASSVELNYEQYF.

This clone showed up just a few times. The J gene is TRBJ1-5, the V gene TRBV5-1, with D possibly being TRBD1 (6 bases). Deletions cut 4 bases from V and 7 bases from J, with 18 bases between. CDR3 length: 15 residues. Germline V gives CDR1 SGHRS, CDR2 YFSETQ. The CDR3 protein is CASSLDYRDGQPQHF. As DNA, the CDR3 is TGCGCCAGCAGCCTCGATTACAGGGATGGCCAGCCCCAGCATTTT.

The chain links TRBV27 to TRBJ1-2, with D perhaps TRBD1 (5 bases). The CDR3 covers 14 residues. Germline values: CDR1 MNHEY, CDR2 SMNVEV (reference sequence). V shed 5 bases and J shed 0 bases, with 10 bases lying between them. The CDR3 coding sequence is TGTGCCAGCAGTCGGCAGGGCCCTAACTATGGCTACACCTTC. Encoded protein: CASSRQGPNYGYTF.

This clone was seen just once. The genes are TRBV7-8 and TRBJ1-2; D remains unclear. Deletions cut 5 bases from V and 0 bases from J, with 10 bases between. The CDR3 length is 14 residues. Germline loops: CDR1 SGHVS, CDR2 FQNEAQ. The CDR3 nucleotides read TGTGCCAGCAGCCCCGACCGGGCTAACTATGGCTACACCTTC. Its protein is CASSPDRANYGYTF. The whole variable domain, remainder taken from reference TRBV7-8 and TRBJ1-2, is GAGVSQSPRYKVAKRGQDVALRCDPISGHVSLFWYQQALGQGPEFLTYFQNEAQLDKSGLPSDRFFAERPEGSVSTLKIQRTQQEDSAVYLCASSPDRANYGYTFGSGTRLTVV.

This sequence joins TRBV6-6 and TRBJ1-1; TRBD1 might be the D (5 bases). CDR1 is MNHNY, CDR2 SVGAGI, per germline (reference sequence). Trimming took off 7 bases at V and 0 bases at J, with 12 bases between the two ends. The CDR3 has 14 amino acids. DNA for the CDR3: TGTGCCAGCATCCCGGGACGGTTGAACACTGAAGCTTTCTTT. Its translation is CASIPGRLNTEAFF.

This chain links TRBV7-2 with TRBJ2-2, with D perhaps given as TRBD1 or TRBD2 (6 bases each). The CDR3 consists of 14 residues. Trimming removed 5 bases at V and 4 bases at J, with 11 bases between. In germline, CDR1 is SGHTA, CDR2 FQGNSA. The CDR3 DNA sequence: TGTGCCAGCAGCCAGGAGGGGGGCACCGGGGAGCTGTTTTTT. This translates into CASSQEGGTGELFF.

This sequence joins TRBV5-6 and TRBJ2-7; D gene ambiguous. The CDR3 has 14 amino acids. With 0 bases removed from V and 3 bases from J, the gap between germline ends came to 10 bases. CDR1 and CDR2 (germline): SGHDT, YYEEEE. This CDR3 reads CASSLGSSIYEQYF. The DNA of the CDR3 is TGTGCCAGCAGCTTGGGATCCAGTATCTACGAGCAGTACTTC.

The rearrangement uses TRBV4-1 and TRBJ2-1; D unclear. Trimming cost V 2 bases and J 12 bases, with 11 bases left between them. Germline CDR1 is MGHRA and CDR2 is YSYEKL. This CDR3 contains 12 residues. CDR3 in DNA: TGCGCCAGCAGCCAACTTCACTGGGTGCAGTTCTTC. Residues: CASSQLHWVQFF.

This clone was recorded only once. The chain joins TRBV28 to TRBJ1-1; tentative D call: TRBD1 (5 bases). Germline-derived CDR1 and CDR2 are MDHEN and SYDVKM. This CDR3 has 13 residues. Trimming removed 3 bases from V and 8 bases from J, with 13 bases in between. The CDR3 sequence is CASSFEGVQEAFF. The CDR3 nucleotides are TGTGCCAGCAGTTTTGAAGGGGTCCAAGAAGCTTTCTTT.

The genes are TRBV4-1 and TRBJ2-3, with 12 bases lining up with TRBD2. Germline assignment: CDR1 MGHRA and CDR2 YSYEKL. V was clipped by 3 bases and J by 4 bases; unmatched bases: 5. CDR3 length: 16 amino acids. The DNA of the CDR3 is TGCGCCAGCAGCCACTCTAGCGGGAGGGCCGCAGATACGCAGTATTTT. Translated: CASSHSSGRAADTQYF.

The DNA for the CDR3 is TGTGCCAGTAGTCCACAGACTAGCGGGAGCTCCTACAATGAGCAGTTCTTC. Translation: CASSPQTSGSSYNEQFF. The chain recombines TRBV19 with TRBJ2-1, with 12 nucleotides matching TRBD2. V gave up 5 bases and J gave up 0 bases; unmatched junction bases: 5. Germline CDR1 LNHDA, CDR2 SQIVND (reference sequence). The CDR3 is 17 amino acids. The full variable domain, with the rest looked up from reference TRBV19 and TRBJ2-1, is DGGITQSPKYLFRKEGQNVTLSCEQNLNHDAMYWYRQDPGQGLRLIYYSQIVNDFQKGDIAEGYSVSREKKESFPLTVTSAQKNPTAFYLCASSPQTSGSSYNEQFFGPGTRLTVL.

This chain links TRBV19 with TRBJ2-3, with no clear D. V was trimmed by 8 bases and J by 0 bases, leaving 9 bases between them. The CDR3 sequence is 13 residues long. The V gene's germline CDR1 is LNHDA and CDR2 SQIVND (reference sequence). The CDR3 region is CASSMTSTDTQYF. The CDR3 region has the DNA TGTGCCAGTTCCATGACTAGCACAGATACGCAGTATTTT.

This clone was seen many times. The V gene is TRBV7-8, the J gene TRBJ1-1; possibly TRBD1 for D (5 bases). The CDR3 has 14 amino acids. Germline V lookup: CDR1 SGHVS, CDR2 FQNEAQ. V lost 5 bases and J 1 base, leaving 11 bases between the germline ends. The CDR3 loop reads CASSASTENTEAFF. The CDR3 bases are TGTGCCAGCAGCGCCTCGACAGAGAACACTGAAGCTTTCTTT.

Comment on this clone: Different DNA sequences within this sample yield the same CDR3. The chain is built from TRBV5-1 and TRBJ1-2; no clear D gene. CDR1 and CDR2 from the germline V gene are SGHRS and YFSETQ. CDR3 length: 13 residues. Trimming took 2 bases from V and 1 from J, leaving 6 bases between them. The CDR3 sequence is CASSLEGNYGYTF. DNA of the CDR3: TGCGCCAGCAGCTTAGAGGGTAACTATGGCTACACCTTC.

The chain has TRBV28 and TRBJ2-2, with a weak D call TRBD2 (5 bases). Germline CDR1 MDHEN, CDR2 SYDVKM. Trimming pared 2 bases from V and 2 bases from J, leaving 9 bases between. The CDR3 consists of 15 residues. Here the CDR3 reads CASSLAGVNTGELFF. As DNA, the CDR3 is TGTGCCAGCAGTTTAGCCGGGGTCAACACCGGGGAGCTGTTTTTT.

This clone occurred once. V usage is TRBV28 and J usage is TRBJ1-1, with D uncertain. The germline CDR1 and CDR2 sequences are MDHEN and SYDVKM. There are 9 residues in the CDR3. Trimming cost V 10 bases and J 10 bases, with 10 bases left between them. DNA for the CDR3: TGTGCCACTGGGTCCGGAGCTTTCTTT. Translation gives CATGSGAFF. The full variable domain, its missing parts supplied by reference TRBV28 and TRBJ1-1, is DVKVTQSSRYLVKRTGEKVFLECVQDMDHENMFWYRQDPGLGLRLIYFSYDVKMKEKGDIPEGYSVSREKKERFSLILESASTNQTSMYLCATGSGAFFGQGTRLTVV.

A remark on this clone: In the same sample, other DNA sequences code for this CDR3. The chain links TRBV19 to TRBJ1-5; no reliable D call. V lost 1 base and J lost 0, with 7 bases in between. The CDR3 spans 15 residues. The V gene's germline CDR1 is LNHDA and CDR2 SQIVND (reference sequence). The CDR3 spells CASSIGVYSNQPQHF. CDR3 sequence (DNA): TGTGCCAGTAGTATAGGGGTCTATAGCAATCAGCCCCAGCATTTT.

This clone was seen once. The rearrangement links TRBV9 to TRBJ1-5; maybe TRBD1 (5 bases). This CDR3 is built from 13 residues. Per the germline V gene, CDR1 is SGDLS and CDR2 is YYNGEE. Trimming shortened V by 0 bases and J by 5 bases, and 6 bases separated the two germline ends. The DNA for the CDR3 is TGTGCCAGCAGCGTAGGGGACGATCAGCCCCAGCATTTT. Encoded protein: CASSVGDDQPQHF. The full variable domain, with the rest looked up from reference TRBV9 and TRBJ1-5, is DSGVTQTPKHLITATGQRVTLRCSPRSGDLSVYWYQQSLDQGLQFLIQYYNGEERAKGNILERFSAQQFPDLHSELNLSSLELGDSALYFCASSVGDDQPQHFGDGTRLSIL.

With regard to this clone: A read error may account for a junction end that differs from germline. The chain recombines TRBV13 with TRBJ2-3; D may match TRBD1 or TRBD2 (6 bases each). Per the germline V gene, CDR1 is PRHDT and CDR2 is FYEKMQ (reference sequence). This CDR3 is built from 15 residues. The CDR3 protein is CASSLGGTRTDTQYF. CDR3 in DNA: TGTGCCAGCAGCCTAGGGGGGACTCGCACAGATACGCAGTATTTT. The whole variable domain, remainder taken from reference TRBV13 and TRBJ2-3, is AAGVIQSPRHLIKEKRETATLKCYPIPRHDTVYWYQQGPGQDPQFLISFYEKMQSDKGSIPDRFSAQQFSDYHSELNMSSLELGDSALYFCASSLGGTRTDTQYFGPGTRLTVL.

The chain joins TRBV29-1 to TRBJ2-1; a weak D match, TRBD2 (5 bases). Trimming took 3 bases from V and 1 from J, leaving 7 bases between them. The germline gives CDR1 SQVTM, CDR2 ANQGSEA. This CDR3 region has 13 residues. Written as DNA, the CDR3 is TGCAGCGTTGACAGAGGGTCCTACAATGAGCAGTTCTTC. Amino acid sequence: CSVDRGSYNEQFF.

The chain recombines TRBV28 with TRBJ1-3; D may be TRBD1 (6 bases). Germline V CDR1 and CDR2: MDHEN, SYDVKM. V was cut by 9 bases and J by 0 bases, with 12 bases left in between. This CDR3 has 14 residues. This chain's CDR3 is CASLTGTSGNTIYF. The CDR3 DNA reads TGTGCCAGTTTGACAGGCACCTCTGGAAACACCATATATTTT.